Listed below are T cell receptor beta chains from one sample, sequenced in a study of blood T cell repertoires in COVID-19. This table comes from immunoSEQ multiplex PCR, and its TCRdb copy is limited to in-frame clones, with some not included. The top ten clones hold about 19% of a sample with around 37,000 clones, roughly 90% of them seen once. Specimen: peripheral blood. Receptors originate from a man aged 60-69 years with acute or convalescent COVID-19. Both conserved end residues are part of each CDR3. A D gene is named only where the DNA matches it firmly. Not all rows give a size; the values are once, few, many and, for expanded clones, a class.

TRBJ2-2 | TRBV18 | TRBD1 | NA | TGTGCCAGCTCACCAGGGGCAGGGGGCGTCTCCGGGGAGCTGTTTTTT | CASSPGAGGVSGELFF
TRBJ2-1 | TRBV24-1 | TRBD2 | NA | TGTGCCACCAGTGAAGGCGGGAGGGCCTACAATGAGCAGTTCTTC | CATSEGGRAYNEQFF
TRBJ1-3 | TRBV18 | NA | NA | TGTGCCAGCTCACCTACCACTGCCCAGGGGATCAATGGAAACACCATATATTTT | CASSPTTAQGINGNTIYF
TRBJ1-5 | TRBV30 | NA | NA | TGTGCCTGGAGTGGCCCGAGCCCTAGCTATCAGCCCCAGCATTTT | CAWSGPSPSYQPQHF
TRBJ2-3 | TRBV15 | TRBD2 | NA | TGTGCCACCAGCTTTTGGACTAGCGGCACAGATACGCAGTATTTT | CATSFWTSGTDTQYF
TRBJ2-1 | TRBV18 | NA | NA | TGTGCCAGCTCACCTTCTCAGTCCGCCTACAATGAGCAGTTCTTC | CASSPSQSAYNEQFF
TRBJ2-4 | TRBV7-2 | NA | NA | TGTGCCAGCAGCTTAGAGGACAGTGGAAACATTCAGTACTTC | CASSLEDSGNIQYF
TRBJ1-5 | TRBV9 | NA | NA | TGTGCCAGCAGCCCCCCAGGGGTCGTTCAGCCCCAGCATTTT | CASSPPGVVQPQHF
TRBJ2-3 | TRBV19 | NA | medium-sized | TGTGCCAGTAGTATTCGAGGGGGGGCCACAGATACGCAGTATTTT | CASSIRGGATDTQYF
TRBJ2-5 | TRBV5-5 | TRBD1 | NA | TGTGCCAGCAGCTTGGGGACAGGGCAAGAGACCCAGTACTTC | CASSLGTGQETQYF
TRBJ1-1 | TRBV5-1 | NA | NA | TGCGCCAGCAGCTTCCATTCGGTATCAAACACTGAAGCTTTCTTT | CASSFHSVSNTEAFF
TRBJ2-1 | TRBV10-1 | TRBD1 | NA | TGCGCCAGGCCTGTTATTACAGGGGCTTCCTACAATGAGCAGTTCTTC | CARPVITGASYNEQFF
TRBJ1-4 | TRBV5-1 | NA | NA | TGCGCCAGCAGCGACTACATGAACCCGTCGAGAAAACTGTTTTTT | CASSDYMNPSRKLFF
TRBJ2-2 | TRBV18 | TRBD1 | once | TGTGCCAGCTCACCATCTCAGCAGGGGGCTACCGGGGAGCTGTTTTTT | CASSPSQQGATGELFF
TRBJ2-5 | TRBV10-3 | NA | NA | TGTGCCATCAGGGCATATGGTGAGGGAGAGACCCAGTACTTC | CAIRAYGEGETQYF
TRBJ1-1 | TRBV27 | NA | NA | TGTGCCAGCAGTTTTGAGGCGGGGAGTGTGAACACTGAAGCTTTCTTT | CASSFEAGSVNTEAFF
TRBJ2-2 | TRBV7-9 | TRBD1 | NA | TGTGCCAGCAGCGCATCCGGGACAGGGGACACCGGGGAGCTGTTTTTT | CASSASGTGDTGELFF
TRBJ2-2 | TRBV11-2 | NA | NA | TGTGCCAGCAGCTTAGTGGCCCAGGGCACCGGGGAGCTGTTTTTT | CASSLVAQGTGELFF
TRBJ1-1 | TRBV29-1 | NA | NA | TGCAGCGTTGATCCCGGGGGCACTGAAGCTTTCTTT | CSVDPGGTEAFF
TRBJ1-5 | TRBV18 | NA | NA | TGTGCCAGCTCAGAACAGGGTATTCAGCCCCAGCATTTT | CASSEQGIQPQHF
TRBJ1-2 | TRBV29-1 | NA | NA | TGCAGCGTTGCGGGAAGGGACACTGGCTACACCTTC | CSVAGRDTGYTF
TRBJ1-6 | TRBV7-9 | TRBD1 | NA | TGTGCCAGCAGCTTACTAGGGACAGGGGGTTCACCCCTCCACTTT | CASSLLGTGGSPLHF
TRBJ2-1 | TRBV2 | TRBD2 | NA | TGTGCCAGCAGTCAGACTAGCGGGAGGAATCAGTTCTTC | CASSQTSGRNQFF
TRBJ2-5 | TRBV24-1 | TRBD2 | NA | TGTGCCACCAGTCCTTCTAGCGGGAGTGGGGAGACCCAGTACTTC | CATSPSSGSGETQYF
TRBJ1-3 | TRBV28 | NA | once | TGTGCCAGCACCGAACGGTACTCTGGAAACACCATATATTTT | CASTERYSGNTIYF
TRBJ2-3 | TRBV5-5 | TRBD2 | NA | TGTGCCAGCAGCGATTTTTTAGCGGGAGTTGGCACAGATACGCAGTATTTT | CASSDFLAGVGTDTQYF
TRBJ2-5 | TRBV24-1 | TRBD1 | NA | TGTGCCACCAGTGACCCGTCCCGGGACAGCCATAGGGAGACCCAGTACTTC | CATSDPSRDSHRETQYF
TRBJ1-6 | TRBV7-9 | NA | NA | TGTGCCAGCAGCCGCAGCAAGGGGCAGGGCTCCTATAATTCACCCCTCCACTTT | CASSRSKGQGSYNSPLHF
TRBJ2-3 | TRBV2 | NA | once | TGTGCCAGCAGTGAAGTAATAGGCACAGATACGCAGTATTTT | CASSEVIGTDTQYF
TRBJ2-3 | TRBV29-1 | TRBD2 | NA | TGCAGCGCGAAGTCCTCCTCTAGCGGGGGCACAGATACGCAGTATTTT | CSAKSSSSGGTDTQYF
TRBJ2-3 | TRBV4-3 | TRBD2 | NA | TGCGCCAGCAGCCAAGTAGCGGGGACTAGCCCAGATACGCAGTATTTT | CASSQVAGTSPDTQYF
TRBJ2-1 | TRBV5-1 | TRBD2 | NA | TGCGCCAGCAGCTTAAGTGGGTCTAGCGGGACACATGAGCAGTTCTTC | CASSLSGSSGTHEQFF
TRBJ2-1 | TRBV4-1 | TRBD1 | NA | TGCGCCAGCAGCCGCAGCTATTCCGGGACAGGGGCGAATTACAATGAGCAGTTCTTC | CASSRSYSGTGANYNEQFF
TRBJ2-1 | TRBV18 | TRBD2 | NA | TGTGCCAGCTCACCGCATCTAGCGGGTGCTAGTAATGAGCAGTTCTTC | CASSPHLAGASNEQFF
TRBJ2-1 | TRBV30 | TRBD2 | NA | TGTGCCTGGTGTCGGACGGGAGGGGGGAATGAGCAGTTCTTC | CAWCRTGGGNEQFF
TRBJ2-5 | TRBV29-1 | NA | NA | TGCAGCGGAACAGGGAACCAAGAGACCCAGTACTTC | CSGTGNQETQYF
TRBJ2-3 | TRBV28 | NA | NA | TGTGCCAGCCCCCCCGGGGAAGATACGCAGTATTTT | CASPPGEDTQYF
TRBJ2-5 | TRBV6-2/TRBV6-3 | NA | NA | TGTGCCAGCAGCACCAGGCTGGAGACCCAGTACTTC | CASSTRLETQYF
TRBJ1-1 | TRBV6-6 | NA | NA | TGTGCCAGCAGTACGACACCGAACACTGAAGCTTTCTTT | CASSTTPNTEAFF
TRBJ2-7 | TRBV5-1 | TRBD1 | medium-sized | TGCGCCAGCAGCCCTTGGACAGGGGACTACGAGCAGTACTTC | CASSPWTGDYEQYF
TRBJ1-1 | TRBV4-1 | NA | NA | TGCGCCAGCAGCCAAGAAACAGCCATGAACACTGAAGCTTTCTTT | CASSQETAMNTEAFF
TRBJ2-7 | TRBV5-4 | NA | NA | TGTGCCAGCAGCCTGGACGGTAACTACGAGCAGTACTTC | CASSLDGNYEQYF
TRBJ1-6 | TRBV19 | NA | few | TGTGCCAGTAGTATTGTAAGAGGGCAGTCACCCCTCCACTTT | CASSIVRGQSPLHF
TRBJ1-2 | TRBV19 | NA | NA | TGTGCCAGTACGGGTTTGAGAAGCTATGGCTACACCTTC | CASTGLRSYGYTF
TRBJ2-1 | TRBV5-1 | TRBD1 | NA | TGCGCCAGCAGACTCGGGACAGGCCTTGGCAATGAGCAGTTCTTC | CASRLGTGLGNEQFF
TRBJ1-6 | TRBV5-1 | NA | NA | TGCGCCAGCAGCTTGGCGGGGGTAAATTCACCCCTCCACTTT | CASSLAGVNSPLHF
TRBJ2-5 | TRBV5-1 | NA | NA | TGCGCCAGCAGCTTGGTCCGAGGCTGGGAGACCCAGTACTTC | CASSLVRGWETQYF
TRBJ2-1 | TRBV5-1 | TRBD2 | NA | TGCGCCAGCAGCTTGGCCCCCCGGCGGGAGTTGGGGAATGAGCAGTTCTTC | CASSLAPRRELGNEQFF
TRBJ1-3 | TRBV7-8 | NA | NA | TGTGCCAGCAGCTTAGTTAGAAACACCATATATTTT | CASSLVRNTIYF
TRBJ2-5 | TRBV6-1 | TRBD2 | few | TGTGCCAGCAGTGATGGACTAGCGGGAGGAGGAGAGACCCAGTACTTC | CASSDGLAGGGETQYF
TRBJ1-2 | TRBV6-1 | NA | NA | TGTGCCAGCAGTGACAACCAGGGATCGGGCTACACCTTC | CASSDNQGSGYTF